This is a list of T cell receptor beta chains from one sample in a study of a mutant IDH1 vaccine in newly diagnosed glioma. Produced via immunoSEQ multiplex PCR; TCRdb's table is partial and in-frame only. The sample includes approximately 54,000 clones, around 80% of them seen just once. Source: PBMCs, taken from a glioma patient treated with radiotherapy, temozolomide or both. All receptors derive from a young man with glioma. CDR3s include the opening cysteine and the closing phenylalanine or tryptophan. D genes are given only for firm matches. The listing skips clone size in some rows; elsewhere it reads once, few, many or a size class.

TRBV6-5	TRBD2	few	13	TRBJ2-1	TGTGCCAGCAGTGGGGGACTAGCGAGTGAGCAGTTCTTC	CASSGGLASEQFF
TRBV5-1	NA	NA	14	TRBJ2-7	TGCGCCAGCAGAAATGGCAGGAGCCTTCACGAGCAGTACTTC	CASRNGRSLHEQYF
TRBV4-1	NA	NA	15	TRBJ1-1	TGCGCCAGCAGCCAAGATTGGGGTGCGGGGACTGAAGCTTTCTTT	CASSQDWGAGTEAFF
TRBV6-5	NA	NA	14	TRBJ1-3	TGTGCCAGCAGTTACGGGGGGGGTGGAAACACCATATATTTT	CASSYGGGGNTIYF
TRBV2	NA	NA	13	TRBJ1-2	TGTGCCAGCAGGGTACAGGCGCTCTATGGCTACACCTTC	CASRVQALYGYTF
TRBV28	NA	NA	15	TRBJ2-6	TGTGCCAGCAGTTTTGGGGTCTCTGGGGCCAACGTCCTGACTTTC	CASSFGVSGANVLTF
TRBV18	TRBD2	NA	15	TRBJ2-7	TGTGCCAGCTCAACCACGGAACTAGCGGGAGTTGAGCAGTACTTC	CASSTTELAGVEQYF
TRBV29-1	NA	few	13	TRBJ1-1	TGCAGCGTGGGCAGGGTTCTGAACACTGAAGCTTTCTTT	CSVGRVLNTEAFF
TRBV6-6	NA	NA	16	TRBJ1-2	TGTGCCAGCAGTTCTCAGGGATTGAAAGCTAACTATGGCTACACCTTC	CASSSQGLKANYGYTF
TRBV7-2	NA	NA	16	TRBJ1-1	TGTGCCAGCAGCTTAGCGCGGCGACTCTCGGGCACTGAAGCTTTCTTT	CASSLARRLSGTEAFF
TRBV6-5	NA	NA	13	TRBJ1-5	TGTGCCAGCAGTTACGGCAGGGCTCAGCCCCAGCATTTT	CASSYGRAQPQHF
TRBV6-5	NA	NA	14	TRBJ2-3	TGTGCCAGCAGGGTGCAAGGGCTCACAGATACGCAGTATTTT	CASRVQGLTDTQYF
TRBV5-1	TRBD1	NA	15	TRBJ1-1	TGCGCCAGCAGCTCCTTGACAGGGCTGAACACTGAAGCTTTCTTT	CASSSLTGLNTEAFF
TRBV19	TRBD1	once	13	TRBJ1-1	TGTGCCAGCGTAGGGGGCCCTAGCACTGAAGCTTTCTTT	CASVGGPSTEAFF
TRBV19	NA	once	12	TRBJ1-5	TGTGCCAGTAATACAGGTGATCAGCCCCAGCATTTT	CASNTGDQPQHF
TRBV13	TRBD2	NA	15	TRBJ2-5	TGTGCCAGCAGCTCCGGACTAGCGGGTAAAGAGACCCAGTACTTC	CASSSGLAGKETQYF
TRBV18	TRBD1	NA	14	TRBJ1-1	TGTGCCAGCTCATACGGACAGGGAACCACTGAAGCTTTCTTT	CASSYGQGTTEAFF
TRBV5-6	NA	NA	15	TRBJ1-1	TGTGCCAGCAGCTTTGTCGGGACGTTGAACACTGAAGCTTTCTTT	CASSFVGTLNTEAFF
TRBV15	TRBD1	NA	19	TRBJ1-5	TGTGCCACCAGCAGTAAATCATCGCGAGCAGGGGGCCTGAATCAGCCCCAGCATTTT	CATSSKSSRAGGLNQPQHF
TRBV5-4	TRBD1	NA	15	TRBJ2-2	TGTGCCAGCAGCCGGGACAGGGGGCTTGGCGGGGAGCTGTTTTTT	CASSRDRGLGGELFF
TRBV10-2	NA	NA	15	TRBJ2-7	TGCGCCAGCAGTGAGTTGGGTCTAGGCCCGTACGAGCAGTACTTC	CASSELGLGPYEQYF
TRBV5-6	NA	NA	15	TRBJ1-4	TGTGCCAGCAGAACGTGGGCTACTTCTAATGAAAAACTGTTTTTT	CASRTWATSNEKLFF
TRBV5-4	NA	NA	12	TRBJ2-5	TGTGCCAGCAGCTTGCGCAAAGAGACCCAGTACTTC	CASSLRKETQYF
TRBV6-6	NA	NA	12	TRBJ1-1	TGTGCCAGCAGCGGCCCCGGCACTGAAGCTTTCTTT	CASSGPGTEAFF
TRBV6-6	NA	NA	14	TRBJ1-3	TGTGCCAGCAGACCCGGGACGACTGGAAACACCATATATTTT	CASRPGTTGNTIYF
TRBV30	NA	NA	14	TRBJ2-1	TGTGCCTGGAGTGTACAGGTTTACGGCAATGAGCAGTTCTTC	CAWSVQVYGNEQFF
TRBV30	NA	NA	12	TRBJ2-1	TGTGCCTGGAGTGGATGGGTGAATGAGCAGTTCTTC	CAWSGWVNEQFF
TRBV25-1	NA	NA	12	TRBJ1-1	TGTGCCAGCAGTGCACGACAAACTGAAGCTTTCTTT	CASSARQTEAFF
TRBV12-1	NA	NA	17	TRBJ2-7	TGTGCCGGCAGACTTCGCTCGGATGGAGGACTCTCCTACGAGCAGTACTTC	CAGRLRSDGGLSYEQYF
TRBV5-1	NA	NA	15	TRBJ1-1	TGCGCCAGCAGCTTGGATACGGGGATGGGGACTGAAGCTTTCTTT	CASSLDTGMGTEAFF
TRBV25-1	TRBD1	few	15	TRBJ1-2	TGTGCCAGCAGTGGGCGTTTGACAGGGCGCTATGGCTACACCTTC	CASSGRLTGRYGYTF
TRBV4-3	NA	NA	15	TRBJ1-1	TGCGCCAGCAGCCAAGAGGGGTACGGTAACACTGAAGCTTTCTTT	CASSQEGYGNTEAFF
TRBV4-1	NA	NA	14	TRBJ2-7	TGCGCCAGCAGCCTGCGACAGGCTGGTTACGAGCAGTACTTC	CASSLRQAGYEQYF
TRBV18	NA	NA	15	TRBJ2-5	TGTGCCAGCTCACCTCTCAAGGCACCCCAAGAGACCCAGTACTTC	CASSPLKAPQETQYF
TRBV25-1	TRBD1	NA	16	TRBJ2-7	TGTGCCAGCAGCGAGAGATGGACAGGTCAACCCTACGAGCAGTACTTC	CASSERWTGQPYEQYF
TRBV29-1	NA	NA	13	TRBJ1-2	TGCAGCGTTGGGTCGTACAGAAGCTATGGCTACACCTTC	CSVGSYRSYGYTF
TRBV28	NA	NA	16	TRBJ2-3	TGTGCCAGCAGTTTATTGGGACAAGGTAGCACAGATACGCAGTATTTT	CASSLLGQGSTDTQYF
TRBV5-5	NA	NA	16	TRBJ1-3	TGTGCCAGCAGCTGGGTCGGGTCCTTCTCTGGAAACACCATATATTTT	CASSWVGSFSGNTIYF
TRBV30	NA	medium-sized	13	TRBJ1-2	TGTGCCTGGATTCAAGACCTTAACTATGGCTACACCTTC	CAWIQDLNYGYTF
TRBV30	NA	few	13	TRBJ1-1	TGTGCCTGGAGTGTAGATGTGAACACTGAAGCTTTCTTT	CAWSVDVNTEAFF
TRBV9	NA	NA	17	TRBJ2-2	TGTGCCAGCAGCGAGGGAGTCGAGCGGCCTAACACCGGGGAGCTGTTTTTT	CASSEGVERPNTGELFF
TRBV10-3	NA	NA	14	TRBJ1-5	TGTGCCATCAGCCGGACAGATAGCAATCAGCCCCAGCATTTT	CAISRTDSNQPQHF
TRBV30	NA	NA	12	TRBJ2-1	TGTGCCTGGACAGGGGTGTACAATGAGCAGTTCTTC	CAWTGVYNEQFF
TRBV6-4	NA	NA	12	TRBJ2-3	TGTGCCAGCAGTGACTCTACAGATACGCAGTATTTT	CASSDSTDTQYF
TRBV5-1	NA	NA	14	TRBJ1-5	TGCGCCAGCAGCTTGGCAGGGGATAATCAGCCCCAGCATTTT	CASSLAGDNQPQHF
TRBV6-5	NA	NA	13	TRBJ1-1	TGTGCCAGCAGTTACGCGGAGGTCACTGAAGCTTTCTTT	CASSYAEVTEAFF
TRBV7-2	TRBD2	NA	15	TRBJ2-7	TGTGCCAGCAGCGCCCGACTAGCGGGGGGTTACGAGCAGTACTTC	CASSARLAGGYEQYF
TRBV27	NA	few	11	TRBJ1-1	TGTGCCAGCAGTTGGGGCACTGAAGCTTTCTTT	CASSWGTEAFF
TRBV30	NA	NA	13	TRBJ2-7	TGTGCCTGGAGCGACGTGGCGGCCTACGAGCAGTACTTC	CAWSDVAAYEQYF
TRBV27	NA	NA	16	TRBJ1-5	TGTGCCAGCAGTTTAGGGTTTGGCCTTTCCTCTCAGCCCCAGCATTTT	CASSLGFGLSSQPQHF
TRBV5-1	NA	NA	14	TRBJ1-2	TGCGCCAGCAGCACAATGGGGCTTTCGGAAGGCTACACCTTC	CASSTMGLSEGYTF
TRBV29-1	TRBD2	NA	12	TRBJ2-7	TGCAGCGTGGGGGGGGATACGTGGGAGCAGTACTTC	CSVGGDTWEQYF
TRBV4-1	TRBD1	few	16	TRBJ1-5	TGCGCCAGCAGCCAAGTAGGGACAGGGGGCAATCAGCCCCAGCATTTT	CASSQVGTGGNQPQHF
TRBV19	TRBD1	NA	13	TRBJ1-2	TGTGCCAGTAGCCTCCAGGGGGCGGGTGGCTACACCTTC	CASSLQGAGGYTF
TRBV30	TRBD1	NA	15	TRBJ1-3	TGTGCCTGGGGCCACTACAGGGGAAGTGGAAACACCATATATTTT	CAWGHYRGSGNTIYF
TRBV7-9	TRBD1	NA	13	TRBJ1-2	TGTGCCAGCAGCTTCCCAGGGGGAGGGGGCTACACCTTC	CASSFPGGGGYTF
TRBV7-9	TRBD1	NA	16	TRBJ2-7	TGTGCCAGCAGCCCCCCCGGGACAGGGACTACCTACGAGCAGTACTTC	CASSPPGTGTTYEQYF
TRBV20-1	NA	NA	11	TRBJ2-5	TGCAGTGCTAGGGGTCAGGAGACCCAGTACTTC	CSARGQETQYF